The 11 T cell receptor beta chains below were found in one sample sequenced in a study of cytomegalovirus exposure and HLA in healthy donors. 60 Vbeta and 13 Jbeta primers were used in PCR. Using immunoSEQ multiplex PCR, the repertoire was profiled, and TCRdb retains in-frame clones only, with some absent. The sample shows about 150,000 clones, 70% to 90% of them seen only once. The sequencing input was PBMCs. Receptors were obtained from a woman aged 40 to 55 in good health and CMV-seropositive.

The chain links TRBV25-1 to TRBJ1-2, with D perhaps TRBD1 (5 bases). The V and J ends lost 4 bases and 4 bases respectively, with 10 bases between them. This CDR3 has 13 residues. The germline gives CDR1 MGHDK, CDR2 SYGVNS. CDR3 region: CASSVGGLYGYTF. The DNA for the CDR3 is TGTGCCAGCAGTGTCGGGGGTCTCTATGGCTACACCTTC.

The genes are TRBV11-1 and TRBJ2-7; 8 bases map to TRBD2. V shed 3 bases and J 7 bases; nucleotides not matched to a gene: 8. CDR1 is SGHAT, CDR2 FQDESV, per germline (reference sequence). The CDR3 has 14 amino acids. The CDR3 coding sequence is TGTGCCAGCAGCTTCACTAGCGGAGACTGGGAGCAGTACTTC. Amino acids: CASSFTSGDWEQYF. The full variable domain, its missing parts supplied by reference TRBV11-1 and TRBJ2-7, is EAEVAQSPRYKITEKSQAVAFWCDPISGHATLYWYRQILGQGPELLVQFQDESVVDDSQLPKDRFSAERLKGVDSTLKIQPAELGDSAMYLCASSFTSGDWEQYFGPGTRLTVT.

The rearrangement links TRBV28 to TRBJ1-5; D gene unclear. Looked up from germline, CDR1 is MDHEN and CDR2 is SYDVKM. The V gene lost 3 bases and the J gene lost 1 base, with 13 bases spanning the gap. The CDR3 sequence is 16 residues long. The CDR3 DNA sequence: TGTGCCAGCAGTTTCGCTAGCTCCGGGAGCAATCAGCCCCAGCATTTT. This sequence encodes CASSFASSGSNQPQHF.

With respect to this clone: The junction shows a germline mismatch at one end, possibly a read error. The rearrangement links TRBV5-6 to TRBJ2-1, with TRBD2 matching 8 bases. Germline-derived CDR1 and CDR2 are SGHDT and YYEEEE. The CDR3 is made up of 14 amino acids. The CDR3 DNA sequence: TGTGCCAGCAGCGAGGGACTAGTATACAATGAGCAGCTCTTC. Amino acids: CASSEGLVYNEQLF. The full variable domain, rest sourced from reference TRBV5-6 and TRBJ2-1, is DAGVTQSPTHLIKTRGQQVTLRCSPKSGHDTVSWYQQALGQGPQFIFQYYEEEERQRGNFPDRFSGHQFPNYSSELNVNALLLGDSALYLCASSEGLVYNEQLFGPGTRLTVL.

The chain links TRBV7-9 to TRBJ1-4; 7 nucleotides line up with TRBD1. V was clipped by 5 bases and J by 0 bases; unmatched bases: 6. Per the germline V gene, CDR1 is SEHNR and CDR2 is FQNEAQ (reference sequence). This CDR3 contains 16 residues. The CDR3 reads CASSQGDRTTNEKLFF. Written as DNA, the CDR3 is TGTGCCAGCAGCCAAGGGGACAGAACAACTAATGAAAAACTGTTTTTT.

The gene calls are TRBV7-3 and TRBJ2-5; perhaps TRBD2 as D (6 bases). CDR3 length equals 14 residues. Germline assignment: CDR1 SGHTA and CDR2 FQGTGA. V lost 3 bases, J lost 0 bases, and 8 bases lay in between. DNA for the CDR3: TGTGCCAGCAGCTTCGGGGGAAACCAAGAGACCCAGTACTTC. It encodes CASSFGGNQETQYF.

The rearrangement links TRBV9 to TRBJ2-2; D ambiguous. Between the trimmed V and J ends, which lost 0 bases and 5 bases, there was a span of 11 bases. The germline V gene has CDR1 SGDLS and CDR2 YYNGEE. The CDR3 has 15 amino acids. The CDR3 here is CASSVGQKSTGELFF. DNA of the CDR3: TGTGCCAGCAGCGTAGGGCAGAAAAGTACCGGGGAGCTGTTTTTT.

The chain uses TRBV5-1 and TRBJ2-1; D call uncertain. The V gene lost 2 bases and the J gene lost 1 base, with 10 bases spanning the gap. The CDR3 is made up of 15 amino acids. Germline CDR1 is SGHRS and CDR2 is YFSETQ. This CDR3 reads CASSLARMSYNEQFF. The CDR3, as DNA: TGCGCCAGCAGCTTAGCCAGGATGTCCTACAATGAGCAGTTCTTC.

V gene TRBV9 combines with J gene TRBJ2-2; TRBD1 aligns across 7 bases. CDR1 and CDR2 (germline): SGDLS, YYNGEE. V lost 4 bases, J lost 4 bases, and 7 bases stayed unmatched. This CDR3 has 15 amino acids. The DNA of the CDR3 is TGTGCCAGCAGCCCAACCGACAGGGTCACCGGGGAGCTGTTTTTT. This gives the protein CASSPTDRVTGELFF.

The V call is TRBV5-1, the J call TRBJ2-5; D is undetermined. Trimming stripped 0 bases from V and 2 bases from J, with 2 bases between. Germline V gives CDR1 SGHRS, CDR2 YFSETQ. The CDR3 extends over 12 amino acids. CDR3 nucleotides: TGCGCCAGCAGCTTGGCTCAAGAGACCCAGTACTTC. Encoded protein: CASSLAQETQYF.

This clone has more than one count but fewer than ten. The chain carries TRBV27 and TRBJ1-2; 10 positions agree with TRBD1. Trimming cost V 10 bases and J 3 bases; bases outside gene matches: 8. This CDR3 comprises 14 residues. Germline V gene sequence: CDR1 MNHEY, CDR2 SMNVEV (reference sequence). CDR3 nucleotide sequence: TGTGCCACCCGGCGGACAGGGGGGTACTATGGCTACACCTTC. It codes for CATRRTGGYYGYTF.